The clone carrying this T cell receptor (beta chain) appeared a few times. What it recognizes is unknown. These data belong to a study of T cell repertoires in cytomegalovirus infection. Overall study context: Based on public TCR beta signatures, there were indications of CMV infection and of a matching HLA type.

The V end was cut by 3 bases, the J end by 3 bases, with 9 bases between. CDR3 length: 14 residues. Findings and limits, study-wide: In two of eight donors, the top clonotype was HLA-C-restricted CMV-specific.

Each CDR3 protein gets one entry after TCRdb re-called the reads with MiXCR. Of roughly 200,000 distinct CDR3 sequences listed, nearly 9.5% were seen once; the top ten hold about 4.2%. The gene calls are TRBV23-1 and TRBJ2-1, with D possibly being TRBD1 (5 bases). TRBV23-1 is annotated as an ORF whose role is uncertain. This receptor was obtained from a human donor in good health (CMV status not recorded). Some clones in this sample may be carry-over from other donors' samples. Sequenced: PBMCs. The CDR3 bases are TGCGCCAGCAGTCAGAAGCAGGGCTACAATGAGCAGTTCTTC. Protein product: CASSQKQGYNEQFF.